This TCR beta chain was captured by sequencing in a study of neurological immune-mediated disorders. Via MiXCR, TCRdb re-called the 5' RACE reads, giving one row per CDR3 protein. The table lists about 38,000 distinct CDR3 sequences, 4.8% of them singletons. This clonotype was counted at least ten times. The CDR3 length is 13 residues. CDR1 is LGHDT and CDR2 is YNNKEL in the germline V gene (reference sequence). V was clipped by 1 base and J by 11 bases, with 14 bases between them. This TCR derives from a young man in good health. The genes are TRBV3-1 and TRBJ1-1; D uncertain. Sample: CD4+ T cells from blood. CDR3 nucleotide sequence: TGTGCCAGCAGCCAAGGCGGGCACGCCGGGGCTTTCTTT. This sequence encodes CASSQGGHAGAFF.